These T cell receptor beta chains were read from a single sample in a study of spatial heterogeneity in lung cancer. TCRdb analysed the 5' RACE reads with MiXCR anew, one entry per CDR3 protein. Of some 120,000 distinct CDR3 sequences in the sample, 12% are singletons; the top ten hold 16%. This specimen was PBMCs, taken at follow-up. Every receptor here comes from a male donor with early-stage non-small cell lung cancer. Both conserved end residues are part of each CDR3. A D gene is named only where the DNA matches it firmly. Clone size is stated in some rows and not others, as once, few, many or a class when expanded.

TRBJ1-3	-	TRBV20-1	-	TGCAGTGCTAGTCAAACCTCTGGAAACACCATATATTTT	CSASQTSGNTIYF
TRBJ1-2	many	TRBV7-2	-	TGTGCCAGCAGCTCTCGGCCCCCGGACGGCTACACCTTC	CASSSRPPDGYTF
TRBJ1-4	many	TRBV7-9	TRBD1	TGTGCCAGCAGCGCGGGACAGGGTGGTGAAAAACTGTTTTTT	CASSAGQGGEKLFF
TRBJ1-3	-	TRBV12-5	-	TGTGCTAGTGGTTTGCCTCGGGGGACTGGAAACACCATATATTTT	CASGLPRGTGNTIYF
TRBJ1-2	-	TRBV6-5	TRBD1	TGTGCCAGCAGTTCGGACAGGGGTGACAGCTATGGCTACACCTTC	CASSSDRGDSYGYTF
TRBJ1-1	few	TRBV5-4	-	TGTGCCAGCAGCGCGGACAGCCGGAACACTGAAGCTTTCTTT	CASSADSRNTEAFF
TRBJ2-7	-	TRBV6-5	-	TGTGCCAGCAGTTACGGCTTGACCAGAGAGCAGTACTTC	CASSYGLTREQYF
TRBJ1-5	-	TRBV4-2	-	TGTGCCAGCAGCCAAGATCAGGGCAGCAATCAGCCCCAGCATTTT	CASSQDQGSNQPQHF
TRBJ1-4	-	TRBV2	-	TGTGCCAGCCGCCGATCGGGGGCAACTAATGAAAAACTGTTTTTT	CASRRSGATNEKLFF
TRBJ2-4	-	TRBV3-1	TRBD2	TGTGCCAGCAGCCTACAAACAGGGAGCGGGGGGGCCAAAAACATTCAGTACTTC	CASSLQTGSGGAKNIQYF
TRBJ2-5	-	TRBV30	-	TGTGCCTGGAGTGTACTACAGCACCAAGAGACCCAGTACTTC	CAWSVLQHQETQYF
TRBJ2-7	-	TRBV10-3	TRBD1	TGTGCCATCAGTCGACAGGGGCAGCGAGGGCCCGGGGGCTACGAGCAGTACTTC	CAISRQGQRGPGGYEQYF
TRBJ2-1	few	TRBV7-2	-	TGTGCCAGCAGCCGCCTGCCAGGGGCGGTCTACAATGAGCAGTTCTTC	CASSRLPGAVYNEQFF
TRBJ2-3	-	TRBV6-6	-	TGTGCCAGCACCCCCGGAGGGGGGGCGATCGCAGATACGCAGTATTTT	CASTPGGGAIADTQYF
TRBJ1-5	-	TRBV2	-	TGTGCCAGCAGGCTTAGGGATCAGCCCCAGCATTTT	CASRLRDQPQHF
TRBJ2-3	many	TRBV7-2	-	TGTGCCAGCAGCTTAGGAGAAGATACGCAGTATTTT	CASSLGEDTQYF
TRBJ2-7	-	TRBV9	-	TGTGCCAGCAGCGCCAGGGGGGAGGGCTACGAGCAGTACTTC	CASSARGEGYEQYF
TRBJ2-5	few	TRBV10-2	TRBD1	TGCGCCAGCAGCTGGACAGGGGGCAAAGAGACCCAGTACTTC	CASSWTGGKETQYF
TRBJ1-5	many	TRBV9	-	TGTGCCAGCAGCGTAAACCCGCAGGATCAGCCCCAGCATTTT	CASSVNPQDQPQHF
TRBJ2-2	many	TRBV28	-	TGTGCCAGCAGGGGCTTGATGGGGACCGGGGAGCTGTTTTTT	CASRGLMGTGELFF
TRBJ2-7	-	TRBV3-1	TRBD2	TGTGCCAGCAGCCAAGGATGGGCGGGGGAGCAGCAGTACTTC	CASSQGWAGEQQYF
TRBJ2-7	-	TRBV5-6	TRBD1	TGTGCCAGCAGCTTGAGAGGGACAGGGGACGGGGAGCAGTACTTC	CASSLRGTGDGEQYF
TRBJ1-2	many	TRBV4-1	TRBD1	TGCGCCAGCAGCCAGCTCATAGGGACAGTGGGATACACCTTC	CASSQLIGTVGYTF
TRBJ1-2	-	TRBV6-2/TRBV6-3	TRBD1	TGTGCCAGCAGTTACTCTGGCAGGGGGCGAGGCTATGGCTACACCTTC	CASSYSGRGRGYGYTF
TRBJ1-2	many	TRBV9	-	TGTGCCAGCAGCGTAGATGAGGGGTATGGCTACACCTTC	CASSVDEGYGYTF
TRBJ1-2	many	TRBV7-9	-	TGTGCCAGCAGCTGGCTTCCCCCCAGGGCCTATGGCTACACCTTC	CASSWLPPRAYGYTF
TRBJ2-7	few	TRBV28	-	TGTGCCAGCAGTTTTCCTCCCCCTGTAGGTTCCTACGAGCAGTACTTC	CASSFPPPVGSYEQYF
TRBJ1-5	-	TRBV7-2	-	TGTGCCAGCAGCCCGTCGAACAATCAGCCCCAGCATTTT	CASSPSNNQPQHF
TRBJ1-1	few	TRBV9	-	TGTGCCAGCAGCCTAGGGCAGTTGAACACTGAAGCTTTCTTT	CASSLGQLNTEAFF
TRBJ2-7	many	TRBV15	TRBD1	TGTGCCACCAGCGCCCCCGGGACAGACTACGAGCAGTACTTC	CATSAPGTDYEQYF
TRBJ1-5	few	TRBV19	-	TGTGCCAGTAGGTCAGATGAAGGGATCAATCAGCCCCAGCATTTT	CASRSDEGINQPQHF
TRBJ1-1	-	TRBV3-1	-	TGTGCCAGCAGCCAAGACAGGGGTGGTGCTTTCTTT	CASSQDRGGAFF
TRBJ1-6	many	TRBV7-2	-	TGTGCCAGCAGCCCCGGGATATTGAGGTCACCCCTCCACTTT	CASSPGILRSPLHF
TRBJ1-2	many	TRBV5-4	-	TGTGCCAGCAGCTTGTCAGCCAGGGGAGACTATGGCTACACCTTC	CASSLSARGDYGYTF
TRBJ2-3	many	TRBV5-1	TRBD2	TGCGCCAGCAGCCACGGACTAGCGGGGGACGGGGGTACGCAGTATTTT	CASSHGLAGDGGTQYF
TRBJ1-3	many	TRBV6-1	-	TGTGCCAGCAGTGAAGGCAGGGTTTTAAACACCATATATTTT	CASSEGRVLNTIYF
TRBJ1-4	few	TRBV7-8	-	TGTGCCAGCAGGAGGAGGGACTCCCCCGACGAAAAACTGTTTTTT	CASRRRDSPDEKLFF
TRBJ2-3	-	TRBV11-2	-	TGTGCCAGTGGGATAGGGCAGACGCAGTATTTT	CASGIGQTQYF
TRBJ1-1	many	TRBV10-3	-	TGTGCCATCAGTGAGTCTCGACAGGACGAGGCTTTCTTT	CAISESRQDEAFF
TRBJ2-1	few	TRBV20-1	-	TGCAGTGCAGCGACTAGTCCTGAGCAGTTCTTC	CSAATSPEQFF
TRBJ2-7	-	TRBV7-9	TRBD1	TGTGCCAGCAGCCCCATCGGGACAGTTATTCTTTACGAGCAGTACTTC	CASSPIGTVILYEQYF
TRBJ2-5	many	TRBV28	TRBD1	TGTGCCAGCACCCTAGCCGGGACAGGGGGCCGAGAGACCCAGTACTTC	CASTLAGTGGRETQYF
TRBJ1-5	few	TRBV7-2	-	TGTGCCAGCAGCTTAAAGGCAGAGAATCAGCCCCAGCATTTT	CASSLKAENQPQHF
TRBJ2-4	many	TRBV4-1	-	TGCGCCAGCAGCCAAGATTTGGCCCCGGTCATTCAGTACTTC	CASSQDLAPVIQYF
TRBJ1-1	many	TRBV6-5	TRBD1	TGTGCCAGCAGTCACAGACAGGGGGTAATTGAAGCTTTCTTT	CASSHRQGVIEAFF
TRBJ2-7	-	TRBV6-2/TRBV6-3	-	TGTGCCAGCAGCTACAGGGTTCGGGATAGCGAGCAGTACTTC	CASSYRVRDSEQYF
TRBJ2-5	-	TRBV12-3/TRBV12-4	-	TGTGCCAGCAGTCCCGGACTGGACTGGGCCCAGTACTTC	CASSPGLDWAQYF
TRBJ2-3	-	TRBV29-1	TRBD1	TGCAGCGGACAGGGATGGGGTATAACAGATACGCAGTATTTT	CSGQGWGITDTQYF
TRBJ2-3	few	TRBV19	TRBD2	TGTGCCAGTAGTGCCGGACTAGCGGGGGGCGCCACAGATACGCAGTATTTT	CASSAGLAGGATDTQYF
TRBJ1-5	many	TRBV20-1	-	TGCAGTGCTAGAGATCGAGATCGAAGCATAAGCAATCAGCCCCAGCATTTT	CSARDRDRSISNQPQHF
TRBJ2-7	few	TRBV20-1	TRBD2	TGCAGTGCTAGAGGACCGGGACTAGCGGGATCCTACGAGCAGTACTTC	CSARGPGLAGSYEQYF
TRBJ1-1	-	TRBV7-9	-	TGTGCCAGCAGCTTAGGGGGGGCCACTGAAGCTTTCTTT	CASSLGGATEAFF
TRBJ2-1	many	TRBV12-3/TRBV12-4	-	TGTGCCAGCAGGGGGACTTTCTACAATGAGCAGTTCTTC	CASRGTFYNEQFF
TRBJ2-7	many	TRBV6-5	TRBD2	TGTGCCAGCAGTACCAGACCGGGAGGGGGACGGAGGGAGCAGTACTTC	CASSTRPGGGRREQYF
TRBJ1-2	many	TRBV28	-	TGTGCCAGCAGTTTACAGGGCCAGAGGGTCTATGGCTACACCTTC	CASSLQGQRVYGYTF
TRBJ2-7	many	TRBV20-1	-	TGCAGTGCTAGAGATCGGGGGTACGAGCAGTACTTC	CSARDRGYEQYF
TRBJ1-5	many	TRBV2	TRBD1	TGTGCCAGCAAGAGGATGACAGGGGGGAATCAGCCCCAGCATTTT	CASKRMTGGNQPQHF
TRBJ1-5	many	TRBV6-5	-	TGTGCCAGCAGTTACTCGAGTTCACCAAATCAGCCCCAGCATTTT	CASSYSSSPNQPQHF
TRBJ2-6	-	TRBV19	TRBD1	TGTGCCAGTTGGACAGGCTCTGGGGCCAACGTCCTGACTTTC	CASWTGSGANVLTF
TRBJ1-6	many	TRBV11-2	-	TGTGCCAGCAGCATGCCCGGGAATTCACCCCTCCACTTT	CASSMPGNSPLHF